These 6 T cell receptor beta chains came from one sample sequenced in a study of T-cell reconstitution after alpha-beta-depleted transplantation in children. Library preparation (for TCRbeta) was performed with unique molecular identifiers. TCRdb used MiXCR to reprocess the PCR reads, holding one entry per CDR3 protein. The sample has 440,000 or so distinct CDR3 sequences, about 40% seen once; the top ten hold roughly 27%. The sequencing here drew on PBMCs, taken before TCRalphabeta/CD19-depleted stem cell transplant. The receptors come from a girl under 10 years old with aplastic anemia, due to receive a stem cell transplant.

The chain carries TRBV6-1 and TRBJ2-5; TRBD1 agrees at 9 bases. This CDR3 region has 18 residues. V shed 0 bases and J 1 base; nucleotides not matched to a gene: 9. CDR1 is MNHNS and CDR2 is SASEGT in the germline V gene. CDR3: CASSEAGGQGPPQETQYF. The CDR3 DNA reads TGTGCCAGCAGTGAAGCGGGGGGACAGGGCCCTCCCCAAGAGACCCAGTACTTC.

This clonotype was counted ten times or more. The chain's CDR3 is CASSPGRGVFYEQYF. As DNA, the CDR3 is TGTGCCAGTAGCCCAGGGAGAGGGGTGTTCTACGAGCAGTACTTC. The rearrangement links TRBV19 to TRBJ2-7; D is tentatively TRBD1 or TRBD2 (5 bases each). Germline V gene sequence: CDR1 LNHDA, CDR2 SQIVND (reference sequence). The CDR3 covers 15 residues. With 6 bases removed from V and 3 bases from J, the gap between germline ends came to 18 bases.

This clonotype was detected a few times. The chain joins TRBV7-2 to TRBJ1-3, with a tentative D call TRBD1 (6 bases). Germline lookup yields CDR1 SGHTA and CDR2 FQGNSA. There are 17 residues in the CDR3. V lost 5 bases, J lost 1 base, and 18 bases lay in between. The CDR3 spells CASSAQTGQRSGNTIYF. CDR3 DNA: TGTGCCAGCAGCGCCCAGACAGGTCAACGTTCTGGAAACACCATATATTTT.

The J gene is TRBJ2-4, the V gene TRBV28, with TRBD1 matching 7 bases. The trim removed 6 bases at V and 5 bases at J, leaving 4 bases unmatched. There are 13 residues in the CDR3. Germline V CDR1 and CDR2: MDHEN, SYDVKM. CDR3 sequence reads: CASRRQGQNIQYF. For the CDR3, the DNA is TGTGCCAGCAGGCGACAGGGTCAAAACATTCAGTACTTC.

This clonotype was observed a few times. J is TRBJ2-7 and V is TRBV20-1; D ambiguous. Germline CDR1 is DFQATT and CDR2 is SNEGSKA (reference sequence). V was shortened by 0 bases and J by 6 bases, with 21 bases between the two germline ends. CDR3 length equals 16 residues. For the CDR3, the DNA is TGCAGTGCTAGAGAGATCTCTAAATCCACTTCTAGCGAGCAGTACTTC. Translating gives CSAREISKSTSSEQYF.

This clonotype was counted many times. This chain links TRBV2 with TRBJ1-2; D is undetermined. The CDR3 is 13 residues long. Germline CDR1 reads SNHLY; CDR2 reads FYNNEI. The ends were cut back, 4 bases at V and 0 bases at J, with 6 bases in the middle. In nucleotides, the CDR3 is TGTGCCAGCAGTGCGGCTGCTAACTATGGCTACACCTTC. Amino acids: CASSAAANYGYTF. Drawing the rest from reference TRBV2 and TRBJ1-2, the complete variable domain is EPEVTQTPSHQVTQMGQEVILRCVPISNHLYFYWYRQILGQKVEFLVSFYNNEISEKSEIFDDQFSVERPDGSNFTLKIRSTKLEDSAMYFCASSAAANYGYTFGSGTRLTVV.